This TCR beta chain was found in a study of cytotoxic CD8 clonotypes in ibrutinib-treated CLL. The CDR3 is made up of 14 amino acids. Trimming removed 0 bases at V and 6 bases at J, with 12 bases between. Germline assignment: CDR1 LNHNV and CDR2 YYDKDF (reference sequence). General observations from the study: Rare overall, public clonotypes shrank or held steady under therapy.

Generated by immunoSEQ multiplex PCR, the TCRdb table keeps only in-frame clones and is missing some. The sample has around 60,000 clones, 65% to 75% seen once; the top ten hold about 40%. As concerns this clone: The antigen remains undetermined.

The sequencing here drew on PBMCs, taken after 12 months of ibrutinib treatment. The TCR sequence derives from a human donor with chronic lymphocytic leukemia. This chain uses TRBV15 with TRBJ2-7; D is possibly TRBD1 or TRBD2 (5 bases each). CDR3 loop: CATSRDRWGSEQYF. The DNA of the CDR3 is TGTGCCACCAGCAGAGATCGCTGGGGGAGCGAGCAGTACTTC.